This T cell receptor (beta chain) was profiled in a study of blood T cell repertoires in COVID-19. Only in-frame clones appear in the TCRdb table, and some are missing; sequencing was by immunoSEQ multiplex PCR. The sample has 150,000 to 200,000 clones; about nine tenths are singletons. Germline V gene lookup returns CDR1 MGHRA and CDR2 YSYEKL. This CDR3 is built from 16 residues. J gave up 2 bases and V 8 bases, and 6 bases lay outside the gene matches. Sequencing used peripheral blood. The gene calls are TRBV4-1 and TRBJ2-6; 10 bases are a match to TRBD1. This clonotype originated in a woman aged 70-85 years with acute or convalescent COVID-19. The CDR3 nucleotides are TGCGCCAGCCGTCCCGGGACAGGGGCTGGGGCCAACGTCCTGACTTTC. Residues: CASRPGTGAGANVLTF.